The clone carrying this T cell receptor beta chain was counted at least ten times. This specimen comes from a study of blood T cell repertoires in COVID-19. Trimming took 2 bases from V and 6 from J, leaving 10 bases between them. CDR1 and CDR2 (germline): MNHNY, SVGAGI (reference sequence). The CDR3 length is 13 residues. Sequenced by immunoSEQ multiplex PCR; TCRdb stores in-frame clones only, minus some. The sample has hundreds of thousands of clones; 75% to 90% are singletons. V gene TRBV6-6 combines with J gene TRBJ1-2; D ambiguous. The specimen was PBMCs or T cells enriched from blood (not recorded which). The source of this sequence is a man aged 40-55 years who had recovered from COVID-19. Here the CDR3 reads CASSYGRLDGYTF. In DNA, the CDR3 is TGTGCCAGCAGTTACGGCAGGTTGGATGGCTACACCTTC.